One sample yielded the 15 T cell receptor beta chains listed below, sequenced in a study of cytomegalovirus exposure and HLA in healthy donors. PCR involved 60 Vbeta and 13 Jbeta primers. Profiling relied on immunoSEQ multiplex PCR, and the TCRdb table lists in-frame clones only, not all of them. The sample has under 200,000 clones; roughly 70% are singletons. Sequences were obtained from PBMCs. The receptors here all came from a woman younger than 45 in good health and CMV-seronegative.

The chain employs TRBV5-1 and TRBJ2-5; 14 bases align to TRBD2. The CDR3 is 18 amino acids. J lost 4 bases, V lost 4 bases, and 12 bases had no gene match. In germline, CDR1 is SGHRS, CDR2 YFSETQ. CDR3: CASSLRGLAGEILETQYF. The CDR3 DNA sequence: TGCGCCAGCAGCCTGAGGGGACTAGCGGGAGAGATCCTAGAGACCCAGTACTTC.

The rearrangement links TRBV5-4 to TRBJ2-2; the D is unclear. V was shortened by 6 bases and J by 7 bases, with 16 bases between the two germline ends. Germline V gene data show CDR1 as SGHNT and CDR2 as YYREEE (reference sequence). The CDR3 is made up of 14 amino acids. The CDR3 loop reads CASTHNTVVGELFF. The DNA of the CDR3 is TGTGCCAGCACCCATAACACAGTCGTCGGGGAGCTGTTTTTT.

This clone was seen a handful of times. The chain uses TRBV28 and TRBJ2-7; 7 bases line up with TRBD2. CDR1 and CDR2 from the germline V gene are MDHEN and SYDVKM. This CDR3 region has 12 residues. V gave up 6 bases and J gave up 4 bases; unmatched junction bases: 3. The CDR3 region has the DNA TGTGCCAGCAGGGGGACTACGTACGAGCAGTACTTC. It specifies CASRGTTYEQYF.

CDR3 region: CASSSYYEQYF. In DNA form, the CDR3 reads TGTGCCAGCAGCTCCTACTACGAGCAGTACTTC. The genes are TRBV11-2 and TRBJ2-7, with D uncertain. Germline V gene data show CDR1 as SGHAT and CDR2 as FQNNGV. V dropped 4 bases and J dropped 3 bases, with 4 bases sitting between them. This CDR3 comprises 11 residues.

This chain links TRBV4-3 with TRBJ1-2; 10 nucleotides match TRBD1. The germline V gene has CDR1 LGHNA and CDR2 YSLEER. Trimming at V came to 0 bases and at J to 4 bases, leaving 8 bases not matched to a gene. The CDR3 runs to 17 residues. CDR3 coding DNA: TGCGCCAGCAGCCAAGAGATAAAGACAGGGGGCGCCTATGGCTACACCTTC. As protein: CASSQEIKTGGAYGYTF.

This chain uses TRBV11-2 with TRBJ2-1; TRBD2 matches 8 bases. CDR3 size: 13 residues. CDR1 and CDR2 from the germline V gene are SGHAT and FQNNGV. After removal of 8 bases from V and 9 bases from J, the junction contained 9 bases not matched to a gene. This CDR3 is CASGTERGLEQFF. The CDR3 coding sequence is TGTGCCAGCGGGACGGAGCGGGGGCTTGAGCAGTTCTTC.

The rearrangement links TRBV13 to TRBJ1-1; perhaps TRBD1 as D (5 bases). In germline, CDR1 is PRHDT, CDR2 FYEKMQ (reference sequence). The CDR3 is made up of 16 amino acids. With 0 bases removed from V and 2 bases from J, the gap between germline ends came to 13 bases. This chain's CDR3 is CASSLGTGLGNTEAFF. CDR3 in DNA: TGTGCCAGCAGCTTAGGCACGGGACTCGGAAACACTGAAGCTTTCTTT.

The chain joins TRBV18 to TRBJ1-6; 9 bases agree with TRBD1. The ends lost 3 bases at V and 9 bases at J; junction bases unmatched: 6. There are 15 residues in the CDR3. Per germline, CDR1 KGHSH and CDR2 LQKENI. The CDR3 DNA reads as TGTGCCAGCTCACCGGGACAGGGAGGCTTTTCACCCCTCCACTTT. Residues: CASSPGQGGFSPLHF.

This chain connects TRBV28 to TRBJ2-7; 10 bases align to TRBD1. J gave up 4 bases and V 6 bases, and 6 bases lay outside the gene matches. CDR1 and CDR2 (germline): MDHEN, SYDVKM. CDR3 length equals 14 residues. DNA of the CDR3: TGTGCCAGCAGGCGACAGGGGGCTTCGTACGAGCAGTACTTC. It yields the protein CASRRQGASYEQYF.

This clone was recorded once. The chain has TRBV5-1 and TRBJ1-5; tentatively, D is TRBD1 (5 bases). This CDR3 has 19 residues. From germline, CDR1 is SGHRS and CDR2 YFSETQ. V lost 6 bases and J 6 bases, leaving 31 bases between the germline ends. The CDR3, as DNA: TGCGCCAGCATCACGGTAGGGAAGTCCAGGGCCCCGCCAGGTCAGCCCCAGCATTTT. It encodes CASITVGKSRAPPGQPQHF.

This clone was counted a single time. CDR3 sequence reads: CASSPDRPEAFF. Here the CDR3 DNA reads TGTGCCAGCTCACCGGACAGGCCTGAAGCTTTCTTT. The chain is built from TRBV18 and TRBJ1-1; 7 nucleotides agree with TRBD1. With 3 bases clipped from V and 6 bases from J, the junction kept 1 base outside the gene matches. CDR1 and CDR2 from the germline V gene are KGHSH and LQKENI. This CDR3 contains 12 residues.

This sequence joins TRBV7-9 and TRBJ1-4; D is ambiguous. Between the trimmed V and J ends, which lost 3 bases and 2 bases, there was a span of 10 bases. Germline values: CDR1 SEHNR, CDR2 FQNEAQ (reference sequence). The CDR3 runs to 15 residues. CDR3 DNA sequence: TGTGCCAGCAGCTTGTTAGGAGGCACTAATGAAAAACTGTTTTTT. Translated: CASSLLGGTNEKLFF. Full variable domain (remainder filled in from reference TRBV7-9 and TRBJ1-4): DTGVSQNPRHKITKRGQNVTFRCDPISEHNRLYWYRQTLGQGPEFLTYFQNEAQLEKSRLLSDRFSAERPKGSFSTLEIQRTEQGDSAMYLCASSLLGGTNEKLFFGSGTQLSVL.

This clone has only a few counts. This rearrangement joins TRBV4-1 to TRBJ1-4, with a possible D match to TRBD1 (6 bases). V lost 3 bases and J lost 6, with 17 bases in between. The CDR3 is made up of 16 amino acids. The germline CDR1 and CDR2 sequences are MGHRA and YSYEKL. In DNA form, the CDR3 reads TGCGCCAGCAGCCACCAGCCGGGACAAGGAGATGAAAAACTGTTTTTT. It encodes CASSHQPGQGDEKLFF.

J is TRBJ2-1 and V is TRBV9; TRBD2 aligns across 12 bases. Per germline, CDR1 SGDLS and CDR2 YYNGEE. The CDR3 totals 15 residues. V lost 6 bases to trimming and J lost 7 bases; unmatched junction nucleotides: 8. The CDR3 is CASTETSGGVNEQFF. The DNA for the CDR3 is TGTGCCAGCACCGAGACTAGCGGGGGTGTAAATGAGCAGTTCTTC.

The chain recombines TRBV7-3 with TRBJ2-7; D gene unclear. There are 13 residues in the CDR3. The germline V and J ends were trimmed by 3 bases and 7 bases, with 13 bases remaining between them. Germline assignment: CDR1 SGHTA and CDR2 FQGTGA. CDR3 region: CASSLGSNGEQYF. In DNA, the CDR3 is TGTGCCAGCAGCTTGGGCTCGAATGGGGAGCAGTACTTC.